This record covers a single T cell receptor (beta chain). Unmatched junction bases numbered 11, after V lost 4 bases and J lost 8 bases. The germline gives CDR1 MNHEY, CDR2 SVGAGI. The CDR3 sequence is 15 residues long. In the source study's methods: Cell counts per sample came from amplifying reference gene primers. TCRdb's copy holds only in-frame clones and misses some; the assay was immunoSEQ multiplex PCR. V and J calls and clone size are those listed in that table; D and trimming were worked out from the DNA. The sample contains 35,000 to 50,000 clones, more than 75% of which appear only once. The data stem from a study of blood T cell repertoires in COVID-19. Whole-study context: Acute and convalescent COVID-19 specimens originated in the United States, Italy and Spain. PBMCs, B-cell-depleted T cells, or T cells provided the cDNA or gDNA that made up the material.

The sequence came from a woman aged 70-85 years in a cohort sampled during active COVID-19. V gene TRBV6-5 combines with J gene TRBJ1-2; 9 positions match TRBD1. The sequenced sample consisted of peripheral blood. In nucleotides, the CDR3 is TGTGCCAGCAGTTCGCAACAGGGGGCTCGGATCGGCTACACCTTC. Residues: CASSSQQGARIGYTF.